Listed below are T cell receptor beta chains from one sample, sequenced in a study of response to subunit inactivated influenza vaccine. One entry per CDR3 protein, called by TCRdb with MiXCR from the RT-PCR reads. The top ten hold around 14% of the sample, which has over 450,000 distinct CDR3 sequences, 13% seen once. The sample was PBMCs from blood, taken roughly 48 days after vaccination. The receptors originated from a man aged 50 to 60 who received an inactivated influenza vaccine. CDR3s include the opening cysteine and the closing phenylalanine or tryptophan. D genes are given only for firm matches. A row's size may be missing; if present it is once, few, many or a size class.

J gene: TRBJ2-1
D gene: -
V gene: TRBV27
clone size: many
CDR3 DNA: TGTGCCAGCAGTGTAGGTAATGAGCAGTTCTTC
CDR3 protein: CASSVGNEQFF

J gene: TRBJ2-3
D gene: TRBD2
V gene: TRBV12-3/TRBV12-4
clone size: few
CDR3 DNA: TGTGCCAGCAGTTTACTTGGACTAGCGGGCACAGATACGCAGTATTTT
CDR3 protein: CASSLLGLAGTDTQYF

J gene: TRBJ2-7
D gene: -
V gene: TRBV5-1
clone size: few
CDR3 DNA: TGCGCCAGCAGCCCGCAGGGACACCAAACCTACGAGCAGTACTTC
CDR3 protein: CASSPQGHQTYEQYF

J gene: TRBJ2-7
D gene: -
V gene: TRBV12-3/TRBV12-4
clone size: -
CDR3 DNA: TGTGCCAGCAGTTTTGAGCCCCTATACGAGCAGTACTTC
CDR3 protein: CASSFEPLYEQYF

J gene: TRBJ2-1
D gene: -
V gene: TRBV5-1
clone size: -
CDR3 DNA: TGCGCCAGCAGCTTGTCAGAGATTACCTACAATGAGCAGTTCTTC
CDR3 protein: CASSLSEITYNEQFF

J gene: TRBJ2-7
D gene: -
V gene: TRBV27
clone size: -
CDR3 DNA: TGTGCCAGCAGTCTAAGGCCCGAGGGGTCCTACGAGCAGTACTTC
CDR3 protein: CASSLRPEGSYEQYF

J gene: TRBJ2-3
D gene: -
V gene: TRBV29-1
clone size: many
CDR3 DNA: TGCAGCGTTGGAGTAGATACGCAGTATTTT
CDR3 protein: CSVGVDTQYF

J gene: TRBJ2-2
D gene: -
V gene: TRBV4-3
clone size: -
CDR3 DNA: TGCGCCAGCAGCCAAGTTGGCGTTGGGTCGGCCGGGGAGCTGTTTTTT
CDR3 protein: CASSQVGVGSAGELFF

J gene: TRBJ2-1
D gene: TRBD2
V gene: TRBV7-9
clone size: few
CDR3 DNA: TGTGCCAGCAGCCCTTACTTCCTAGCGGGTGGCAATGAGCAGTTCTTC
CDR3 protein: CASSPYFLAGGNEQFF

J gene: TRBJ1-1
D gene: -
V gene: TRBV20-1
clone size: many
CDR3 DNA: TGCAGTGCTAGCTACCAGGGGTTTACTGAAGCTTTCTTT
CDR3 protein: CSASYQGFTEAFF

J gene: TRBJ2-1
D gene: -
V gene: TRBV15
clone size: many
CDR3 DNA: TGTGCCACCAGCTCCCCGGGTAGGGACTGGTACAATGAGCAGTTCTTC
CDR3 protein: CATSSPGRDWYNEQFF

J gene: TRBJ1-6
D gene: -
V gene: TRBV10-3
clone size: -
CDR3 DNA: TGTGCCATCAGTCTCGGGACGGTGAATTCACCCCTCCACTTT
CDR3 protein: CAISLGTVNSPLHF

J gene: TRBJ2-7
D gene: -
V gene: TRBV3-1
clone size: -
CDR3 DNA: TGTGCCAGTGGAGTTATACACGAGCAGTACTTC
CDR3 protein: CASGVIHEQYF

J gene: TRBJ1-3
D gene: TRBD1
V gene: TRBV29-1
clone size: -
CDR3 DNA: TGCAGCGTCAGAACAGGGGGCACTGGAAACACCATATATTTT
CDR3 protein: CSVRTGGTGNTIYF

J gene: TRBJ1-1
D gene: TRBD1
V gene: TRBV19
clone size: few
CDR3 DNA: TGTGCCAGTACCCGGACAGGGGGCCTTATCAACACTGAAGCTTTCTTT
CDR3 protein: CASTRTGGLINTEAFF

J gene: TRBJ2-2
D gene: -
V gene: TRBV12-3/TRBV12-4
clone size: many
CDR3 DNA: TGTGCCAGCAGTTTTGTAACACTCGCGAACACCGGGGAGCTGTTTTTT
CDR3 protein: CASSFVTLANTGELFF

J gene: TRBJ2-2
D gene: -
V gene: TRBV4-2
clone size: -
CDR3 DNA: TGTGCCAGCAGCCAGGAAGGGGGGAAGGTGCGCGCCGGGGAGCTGTTTTTT
CDR3 protein: CASSQEGGKVRAGELFF

J gene: TRBJ2-1
D gene: TRBD2
V gene: TRBV7-2
clone size: many
CDR3 DNA: TGTGCCAGCAGCTTAGGGCCCGGGACTAGGGCCAATGAGCAGTTCTTC
CDR3 protein: CASSLGPGTRANEQFF

J gene: TRBJ2-7
D gene: TRBD1
V gene: TRBV3-1
clone size: few
CDR3 DNA: TGTGCCAGCAGCCAAGATTTCGCAGGGGGAATGGCCTACGAGCAGTACTTC
CDR3 protein: CASSQDFAGGMAYEQYF

J gene: TRBJ1-4
D gene: -
V gene: TRBV7-9
clone size: -
CDR3 DNA: TGTGCCAGCAGCCTCCCGTTGGGTGAAAAACTGTTTTTT
CDR3 protein: CASSLPLGEKLFF

J gene: TRBJ1-2
D gene: TRBD1
V gene: TRBV7-2
clone size: few
CDR3 DNA: TGTGCCAGCAGCGACCGACAGGGGGCCGGGGGCTACACCTTC
CDR3 protein: CASSDRQGAGGYTF

J gene: TRBJ1-3
D gene: -
V gene: TRBV20-1
clone size: -
CDR3 DNA: TGCAGTGCTAGTTGGGGGCCCGATAACTCCATATATTTT
CDR3 protein: CSASWGPDNSIYF

J gene: TRBJ2-1
D gene: TRBD2
V gene: TRBV20-1
clone size: few
CDR3 DNA: TGCAGTGCTAGAGATCCCAGCGGGGGGCCCTCCTACAATGAGCAGTTCTTC
CDR3 protein: CSARDPSGGPSYNEQFF

J gene: TRBJ2-1
D gene: -
V gene: TRBV12-3/TRBV12-4
clone size: few
CDR3 DNA: TGTGCCAGCAGTTTAGAAGGGGGGGGTTGGAATGAGCAGTTCTTC
CDR3 protein: CASSLEGGGWNEQFF

J gene: TRBJ2-3
D gene: -
V gene: TRBV7-2
clone size: many
CDR3 DNA: TGTGCCAGCAGCTTGGCGAATACAGATACGCAGTATTTT
CDR3 protein: CASSLANTDTQYF

J gene: TRBJ2-7
D gene: TRBD2
V gene: TRBV6-2/TRBV6-3
clone size: many
CDR3 DNA: TGTGCCAGCAGTTCCCTAGCGGCAACTAGGCCCCACGAGCAGTACTTC
CDR3 protein: CASSSLAATRPHEQYF

J gene: TRBJ2-7
D gene: -
V gene: TRBV6-2/TRBV6-3
clone size: few
CDR3 DNA: TGTGCCAGCAGGTTCCGGACCGGCTCCTACGAGCAGTACTTC
CDR3 protein: CASRFRTGSYEQYF

J gene: TRBJ2-4
D gene: TRBD1
V gene: TRBV6-1
clone size: few
CDR3 DNA: TGTGCCAGCAGTCAACAGGGGGTCCGTGCCATTCAGTACTTC
CDR3 protein: CASSQQGVRAIQYF

J gene: TRBJ2-7
D gene: -
V gene: TRBV6-5
clone size: few
CDR3 DNA: TGTGCCAGCAGTTACTCCCAGCTCTCCTACGAGCAGTACTTC
CDR3 protein: CASSYSQLSYEQYF

J gene: TRBJ2-3
D gene: -
V gene: TRBV11-1
clone size: many
CDR3 DNA: TGTGCCAGCAGCAAATCCCGGGGCCCGAGTCCCCGCACAGATACGCAGTATTTT
CDR3 protein: CASSKSRGPSPRTDTQYF

J gene: TRBJ2-7
D gene: -
V gene: TRBV5-5
clone size: few
CDR3 DNA: TGTGCCAGCCGAAGCTTGGAGGGATCCGACTACGAGCAGTACTTC
CDR3 protein: CASRSLEGSDYEQYF